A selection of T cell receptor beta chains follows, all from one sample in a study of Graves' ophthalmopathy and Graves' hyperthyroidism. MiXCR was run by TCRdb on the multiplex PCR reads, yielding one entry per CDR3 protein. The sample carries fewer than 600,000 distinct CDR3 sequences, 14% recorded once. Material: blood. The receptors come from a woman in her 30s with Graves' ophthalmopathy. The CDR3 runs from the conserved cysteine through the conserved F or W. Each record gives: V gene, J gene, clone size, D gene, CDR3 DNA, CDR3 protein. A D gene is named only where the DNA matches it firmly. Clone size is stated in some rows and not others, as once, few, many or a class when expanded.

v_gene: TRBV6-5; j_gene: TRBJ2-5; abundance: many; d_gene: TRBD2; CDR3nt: TGTGCCAGCAGTTACGGAGCGGGGGAACAAGAGACCCAGTACTTC; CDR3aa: CASSYGAGEQETQYF
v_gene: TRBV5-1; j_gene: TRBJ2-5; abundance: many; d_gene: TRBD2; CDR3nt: TGCGCCAGCAGAACTAGCGGGAGGGCAGACCAAGAGACCCAGTACTTC; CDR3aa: CASRTSGRADQETQYF
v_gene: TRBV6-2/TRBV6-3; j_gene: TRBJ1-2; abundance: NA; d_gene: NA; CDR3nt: TGTGCCAGCATTGGACCAGGGATTTCGGGGAGTAACTATGGCTACACCTTC; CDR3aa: CASIGPGISGSNYGYTF
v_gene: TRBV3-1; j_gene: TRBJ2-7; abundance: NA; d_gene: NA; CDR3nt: TGTGCCAGCAGCCAAGGCATGGGTGAGCAGTACTTC; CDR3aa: CASSQGMGEQYF
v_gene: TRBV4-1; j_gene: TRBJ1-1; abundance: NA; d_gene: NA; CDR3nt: TGCGCCAGCAGCCAAGTCCTGTCGGGGGCCGGGACTGAAGCTTTCTTT; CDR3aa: CASSQVLSGAGTEAFF
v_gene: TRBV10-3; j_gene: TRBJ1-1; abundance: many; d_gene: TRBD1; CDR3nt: TGTGCCATCACTTGGGACAGGGAGAGTGGTGAAGCTTTCTTT; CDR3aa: CAITWDRESGEAFF
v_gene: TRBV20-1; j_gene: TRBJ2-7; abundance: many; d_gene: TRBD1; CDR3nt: TGCGCCCCCAGGGGTGGGACAGGGGTCTACGAGCAGTACTTC; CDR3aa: CAPRGGTGVYEQYF
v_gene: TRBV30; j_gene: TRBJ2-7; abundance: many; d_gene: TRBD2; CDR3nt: TGTGCCTGGAGCAGACTAGCGGGGGGGTCCGAGCAGTACTTC; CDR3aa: CAWSRLAGGSEQYF
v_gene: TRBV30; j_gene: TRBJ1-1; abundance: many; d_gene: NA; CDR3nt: TGTGCCTGGAGTCCGGGACGCTCGGACACTGAAGCTTTCTTT; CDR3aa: CAWSPGRSDTEAFF
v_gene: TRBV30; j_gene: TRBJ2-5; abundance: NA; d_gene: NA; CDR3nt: TGTGCCTGGAGTGCAATACGGGCTCTCCAAGAGACCCAGTACTTC; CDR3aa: CAWSAIRALQETQYF
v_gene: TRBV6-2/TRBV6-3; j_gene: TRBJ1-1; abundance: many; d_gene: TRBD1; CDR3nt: TGTGCCAGCAGTTACTCACTACAGGGACAGGGTGACACTGAAGCTTTCTTT; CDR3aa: CASSYSLQGQGDTEAFF
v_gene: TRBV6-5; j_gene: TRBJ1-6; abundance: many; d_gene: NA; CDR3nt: TGTGCCAGCAGTTATGGGGGTGTGGGGGAGGGGTATTCACCCCTCCACTTT; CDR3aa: CASSYGGVGEGYSPLHF
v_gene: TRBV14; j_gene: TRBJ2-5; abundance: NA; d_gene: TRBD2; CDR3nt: TGTGCCAGCAGCCAACCGGGAGGGCCGGAAGAGACCCAGTACTTC; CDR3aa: CASSQPGGPEETQYF
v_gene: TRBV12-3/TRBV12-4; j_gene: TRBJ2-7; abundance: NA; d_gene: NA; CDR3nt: TGTGCCAGCAGTTGGGGATACGAGCATTACTTC; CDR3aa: CASSWGYEHYF
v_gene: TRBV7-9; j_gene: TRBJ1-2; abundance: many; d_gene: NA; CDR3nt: TGTGCCAGCAGCTCCTCCTGGCGGCATAACTATGGCTACACCTTC; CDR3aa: CASSSSWRHNYGYTF
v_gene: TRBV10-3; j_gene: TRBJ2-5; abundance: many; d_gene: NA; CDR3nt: TGTGCCATCAGTGGAGTGGAGGAGACCCAGTACTTC; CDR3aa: CAISGVEETQYF
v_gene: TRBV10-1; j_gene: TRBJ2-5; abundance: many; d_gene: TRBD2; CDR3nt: TGCGCCAGCAGTTCACACAGCTGGAGAGTTCTAACTAGCGGAGGGGAGACCCAGTACTTC; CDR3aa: CASSSHSWRVLTSGGETQYF
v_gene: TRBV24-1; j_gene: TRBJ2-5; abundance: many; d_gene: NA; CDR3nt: TGTGCCACCAGTGCCCGGAACCTCGTAGGGACCCAGTACTTC; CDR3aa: CATSARNLVGTQYF
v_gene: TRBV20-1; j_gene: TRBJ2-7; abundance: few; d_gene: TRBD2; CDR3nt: TGCAGTGCCCCCGCCCCCGGGACTAGCTCCTACGAGCAGTACTTC; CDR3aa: CSAPAPGTSSYEQYF
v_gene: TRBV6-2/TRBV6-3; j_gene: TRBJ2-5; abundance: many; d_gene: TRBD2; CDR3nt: TGTGCCAGCAGTTACTACGGGACTAGCGGGAGAGGAGAGACCCAGTACTTC; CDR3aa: CASSYYGTSGRGETQYF
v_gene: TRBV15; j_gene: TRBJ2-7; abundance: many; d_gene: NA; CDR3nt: TGTGCCACCAGCAGAGAGCGGGGACACCTCTACTCCTACGAGCAGTACTTC; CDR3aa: CATSRERGHLYSYEQYF
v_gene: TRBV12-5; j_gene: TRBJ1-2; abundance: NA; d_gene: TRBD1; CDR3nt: TGTGCTAGTGGTTTATCCGGACAGGGGTACGGCTACACCTTC; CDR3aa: CASGLSGQGYGYTF
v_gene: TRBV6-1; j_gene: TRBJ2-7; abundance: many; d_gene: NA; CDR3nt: TGTGCCACCCTAAGCGGGGACAGGTCCTACGAGCAGTACTTC; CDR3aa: CATLSGDRSYEQYF
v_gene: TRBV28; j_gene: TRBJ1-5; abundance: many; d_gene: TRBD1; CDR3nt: TGTGCCAGCAGGCCGGACAGGGGGAATCAGCCCCAGCATTTT; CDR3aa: CASRPDRGNQPQHF
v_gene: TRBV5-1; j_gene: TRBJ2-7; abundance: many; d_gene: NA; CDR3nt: TGCGCCAGCAGCCCCAAAGGAGGAGGAAGCGAGCAGTACTTC; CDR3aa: CASSPKGGGSEQYF
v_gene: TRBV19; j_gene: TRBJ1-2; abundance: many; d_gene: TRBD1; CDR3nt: TGTGCCAGTACCGACGCCGGGACAGTCTATGGCTACACCTTC; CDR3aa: CASTDAGTVYGYTF
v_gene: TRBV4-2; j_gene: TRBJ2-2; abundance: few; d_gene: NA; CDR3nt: TGTGCCAGCAGCCAAGGTTCAACTACAAACACCGGGGAGCTGTTTTTT; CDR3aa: CASSQGSTTNTGELFF
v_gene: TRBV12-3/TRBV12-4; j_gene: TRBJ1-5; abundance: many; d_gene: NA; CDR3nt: TGTGCCAGCAGTCCCCCCCGGGGGGGGCGTAGGCAGCCCCAGCATTTT; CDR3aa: CASSPPRGGRRQPQHF
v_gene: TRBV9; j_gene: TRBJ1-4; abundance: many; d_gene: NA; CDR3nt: TGTGCCAGCAGCGTGGACGTTCGTGAGGAAAAACTGTTTTTT; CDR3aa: CASSVDVREEKLFF
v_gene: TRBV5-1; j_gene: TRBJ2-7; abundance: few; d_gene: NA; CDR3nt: TGCGCCAGCAGCTTGGACCCGGGGACGGGGGTGGAGCAGTACTTC; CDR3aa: CASSLDPGTGVEQYF
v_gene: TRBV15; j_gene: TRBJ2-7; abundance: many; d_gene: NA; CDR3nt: TGTGCCACCAGCAGAGACTCTTTTCGAGGGACCTCCTACGAGCAGTACTTC; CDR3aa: CATSRDSFRGTSYEQYF
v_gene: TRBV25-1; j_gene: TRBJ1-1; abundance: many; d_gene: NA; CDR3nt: TGTGCCAGCAGGGAGCCGGGAGAGAACACTGAAGCTTTCTTT; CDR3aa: CASREPGENTEAFF
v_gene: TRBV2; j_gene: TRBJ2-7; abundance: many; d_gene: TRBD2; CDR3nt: TGTGCCAGCAGTGTTTTCGCGGGACTAGCGGGAGATATGACCTACGAGCAGTACTTC; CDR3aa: CASSVFAGLAGDMTYEQYF
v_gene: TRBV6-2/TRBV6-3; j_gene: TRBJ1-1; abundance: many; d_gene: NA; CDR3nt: TGTGCCAGCAGTTACGTGGGGCCCGGGACTGAAGCTTTCTTT; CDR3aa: CASSYVGPGTEAFF
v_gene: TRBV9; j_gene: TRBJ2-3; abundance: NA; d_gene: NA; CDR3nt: TGTGCCAGCAGCGTAGCTAGGACTAGCACAGATACGCAGTATTTT; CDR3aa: CASSVARTSTDTQYF
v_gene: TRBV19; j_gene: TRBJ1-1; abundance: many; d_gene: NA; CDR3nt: TGTGCCAGTAGTATTAGTAGCACTGAAGCTTTCTTT; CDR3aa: CASSISSTEAFF
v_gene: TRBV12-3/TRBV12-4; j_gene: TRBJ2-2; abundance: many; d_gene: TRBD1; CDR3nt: TGTGCCAGCAGTTTCCCCACACGCGGGACAGGGAGGAGCACCGGGGAGCTGTTTTTT; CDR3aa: CASSFPTRGTGRSTGELFF
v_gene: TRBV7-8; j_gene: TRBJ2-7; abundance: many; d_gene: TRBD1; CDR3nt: TGTGCCAGCAGCTTAAGGACAGGGGCAACCTACGAGCAGTACTTC; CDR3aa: CASSLRTGATYEQYF
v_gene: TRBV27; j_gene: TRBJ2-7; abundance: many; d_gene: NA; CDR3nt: TGTGCCAGCAGTCGGGACGGCCCCTCCTACGAGCAGTACTTC; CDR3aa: CASSRDGPSYEQYF
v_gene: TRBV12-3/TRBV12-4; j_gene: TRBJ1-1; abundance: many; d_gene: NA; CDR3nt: TGTGCCAGCAGTAGGGGGGGGGGCGATGAAGCTTTCTTT; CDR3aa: CASSRGGGDEAFF
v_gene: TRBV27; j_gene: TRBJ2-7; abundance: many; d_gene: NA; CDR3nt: TGTGCCAGCAGTTTAAAAGGGGGGGCCTACGAGCAGTACTTC; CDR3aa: CASSLKGGAYEQYF
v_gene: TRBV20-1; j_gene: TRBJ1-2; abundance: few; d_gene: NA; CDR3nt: TGCAGTGCTAGAGATGTCCCGGGGGACTATGGCTACACCTTC; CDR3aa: CSARDVPGDYGYTF
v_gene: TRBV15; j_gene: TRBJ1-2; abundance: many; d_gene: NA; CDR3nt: TGTGCCACCAGCAGAGATCTTTGGGGGGATGGCTACACCTTC; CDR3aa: CATSRDLWGDGYTF
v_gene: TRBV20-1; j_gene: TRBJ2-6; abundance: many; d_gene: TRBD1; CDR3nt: TGCAGTGCTATTACAGGGGGCGTTTCTGGGGCCAACGTCCTGACTTTC; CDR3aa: CSAITGGVSGANVLTF
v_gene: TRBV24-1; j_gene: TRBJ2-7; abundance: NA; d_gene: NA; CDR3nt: TGTGCCACCAGTGACATCTATGACGAGCAGTACTTC; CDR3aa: CATSDIYDEQYF